The 23 T cell receptor beta chains given below trace back to one sample, sequenced in a study of blood T cell repertoires in COVID-19. Generated by immunoSEQ multiplex PCR, the TCRdb table keeps only in-frame clones and is missing some. Here the sample spans 200,000 or so clones, 87% being singletons. The sample taken for sequencing was PBMCs or T cells enriched from blood (not recorded which). These receptors came from a man aged 25 to 45 who had recovered from COVID-19.

The V call is TRBV3-1 (or the pseudogene TRBV3-2), the J call TRBJ2-7; the match to TRBD1 covers 10 bases. CDR1 is LGHDT, CDR2 YNNKEL, per germline (reference sequence). V was pared by 6 bases and J by 0 bases, with 5 bases of the junction left unmatched. The CDR3 consists of 15 residues. CDR3 amino acids: CASSRQGASSYEQYF. The CDR3 DNA sequence: TGTGCCAGCAGTCGACAGGGGGCCAGCTCCTACGAGCAGTACTTC.

V gene TRBV19 combines with J gene TRBJ2-7; 7 bases fit TRBD1. V was clipped by 4 bases and J by 4 bases; unmatched bases: 10. Germline CDR1 and CDR2: LNHDA and SQIVND (reference sequence). The CDR3 has 15 residues. The CDR3 spells CASSTSGTAIYEQYF. In DNA, the CDR3 is TGTGCCAGTAGTACCTCCGGGACAGCGATATACGAGCAGTACTTC.

This rearrangement joins TRBV5-8 to TRBJ2-1, with 8 bases identical to TRBD2. The CDR3 is 16 amino acids. Germline-derived CDR1 and CDR2 are SGHTS and YDEGEE. Trimming at V came to 4 bases and at J to 0 bases, leaving 6 bases not matched to a gene. The CDR3 sequence: CASSKLAGRSYNEQFF. The DNA for the CDR3 is TGTGCCAGCAGCAAATTAGCGGGACGCTCCTACAATGAGCAGTTCTTC.

The chain employs TRBV14 and TRBJ2-7; tentative D call: TRBD1 (5 bases). CDR3 size: 17 residues. Germline-derived CDR1 and CDR2 are SGHDN and FVKESK. V lost 0 bases and J 2 bases, leaving 17 bases between the germline ends. The CDR3 nucleotides are TGTGCCAGCAGCCAAGAAAGGTTCGTGGGGCCACCCTACGAGCAGTACTTC. Translating it yields CASSQERFVGPPYEQYF.

This sequence joins TRBV5-4 and TRBJ1-2; D is unresolved. V was clipped by 7 bases and J by 8 bases, with 15 bases between them. The CDR3 spans 12 residues. CDR1 and CDR2 (germline): SGHNT, YYREEE (reference sequence). The CDR3 loop is CASSGEVQGYTF. Here the CDR3 DNA reads TGTGCCAGCTCCGGAGAGGTTCAAGGCTACACCTTC. Drawing the rest from reference TRBV5-4 and TRBJ1-2, the complete variable domain is ETGVTQSPTHLIKTRGQQVTLRCSSQSGHNTVSWYQQALGQGPQFIFQYYREEENGRGNFPPRFSGLQFPNYSSELNVNALELDDSALYLCASSGEVQGYTFGSGTRLTVV.

The gene calls are TRBV28 and TRBJ2-7; TRBD1 agrees at 9 bases. Germline values: CDR1 MDHEN, CDR2 SYDVKM. After removal of 6 bases from V and 3 bases from J, the junction contained 9 bases not matched to a gene. The CDR3 extends over 15 amino acids. CDR3 DNA sequence: TGTGCCAGCAGCTTAGCCGGGACAGGGTACTACGAGCAGTACTTC. This translates into CASSLAGTGYYEQYF. Complete variable domain (other parts from reference TRBV28 and TRBJ2-7): DVKVTQSSRYLVKRTGEKVFLECVQDMDHENMFWYRQDPGLGLRLIYFSYDVKMKEKGDIPEGYSVSREKKERFSLILESASTNQTSMYLCASSLAGTGYYEQYFGPGTRLTVT.

The chain links TRBV28 to TRBJ1-1; D is unclear. CDR1 and CDR2 from the germline V gene are MDHEN and SYDVKM. Trimming left V 4 bases short and J 7 bases short, with 16 bases between. The CDR3 is made up of 14 amino acids. The CDR3 DNA reads as TGTGCCAGCAGTTCCACTTTGGAGGGTGGTGAAGCTTTCTTT. This translates into CASSSTLEGGEAFF.

The chain recombines TRBV30 with TRBJ2-2, with 10 positions matching TRBD2. Germline V gene sequence: CDR1 GTSNPN, CDR2 SVGIG (reference sequence). This CDR3 contains 14 residues. The J segment lost 4 bases and the V segment lost 3 bases, leaving 2 bases of the junction unmatched. This chain's CDR3 is CAWRSGGATGELFF. The CDR3 DNA sequence: TGTGCCTGGAGAAGCGGGGGGGCCACCGGGGAGCTGTTTTTT.

J is TRBJ2-1 and V is TRBV30; D ambiguous. Germline CDR1 is GTSNPN and CDR2 is SVGIG (reference sequence). The V end was cut by 4 bases, the J end by 5 bases, with 12 bases between. This CDR3 contains 13 residues. For the CDR3, the DNA is TGTGCCTGGACCCACGTGATAGACAATGAGCAGTTCTTC. The encoded protein is CAWTHVIDNEQFF.

This clone was seen once. The chain links TRBV5-1 to TRBJ2-2; TRBD1 might be the D (6 bases). Germline CDR1 is SGHRS and CDR2 is YFSETQ. Trimming removed 3 bases from V and 6 bases from J, with 18 bases in between. This CDR3 comprises 16 residues. CDR3 region: CASSSDGQILAGELFF. Here the CDR3 DNA reads TGCGCCAGCAGCTCCGATGGACAGATATTGGCCGGGGAGCTGTTTTTT. The full variable domain, rest sourced from reference TRBV5-1 and TRBJ2-2, is KAGVTQTPRYLIKTRGQQVTLSCSPISGHRSVSWYQQTPGQGLQFLFEYFSETQRNKGNFPGRFSGRQFSNSRSEMNVSTLELGDSALYLCASSSDGQILAGELFFGEGSRLTVL.

The CDR3 is CASSQISGNIQYF. The DNA for the CDR3 is TGCGCCAGCAGCCAAATCTCGGGAAACATTCAGTACTTC. The rearrangement joins TRBV4-1 to TRBJ2-4, with D unresolved. With 2 bases removed from V and 6 bases from J, the gap between germline ends came to 8 bases. Germline CDR1 and CDR2: MGHRA and YSYEKL. CDR3 length: 13 residues.

The chain recombines TRBV12-5 with TRBJ1-4; 9 bases agree with TRBD1. Per germline, CDR1 LGHNT and CDR2 FRNRAP. Trimming at V came to 4 bases and at J to 8 bases, leaving 5 bases not matched to a gene. The CDR3 is made up of 14 amino acids. The CDR3 DNA reads as TGTGCTAGTGGTTCCGGGACAGGGTTCGAAAAACTGTTTTTT. Amino acids: CASGSGTGFEKLFF.

This clone was seen only once. This chain joins TRBV30 and TRBJ2-2; 8 nucleotides match TRBD1. The CDR3 spans 15 residues. V was pared by 2 bases and J by 7 bases, with 9 bases of the junction left unmatched. Germline V gene sequence: CDR1 GTSNPN, CDR2 SVGIG (reference sequence). The CDR3 reads CAWSPGQGESGELFF. The CDR3, as DNA: TGTGCCTGGAGTCCCGGACAGGGTGAGAGCGGGGAGCTGTTTTTT.

This clone occurred a few times. The chain uses TRBV10-3 and TRBJ2-3; TRBD2 might be the D (5 bases). Germline V gene sequence: CDR1 ENHRY, CDR2 SYGVKD. V was trimmed by 10 bases and J by 2 bases, leaving 19 bases between them. The CDR3 runs to 15 residues. The CDR3 DNA reads TGTGCCACTGGCGGCAAGGGAGTTCCCACAGATACGCAGTATTTT. This encodes CATGGKGVPTDTQYF.

The chain joins TRBV28 to TRBJ1-4; TRBD1 agrees at 9 bases. Germline V gene lookup returns CDR1 MDHEN and CDR2 SYDVKM. With 4 bases clipped from V and 8 bases from J, the junction kept 5 bases outside the gene matches. This CDR3 has 14 residues. DNA for the CDR3: TGTGCCAGCAGTTCGGACAGGGGCTGGGAAAAACTGTTTTTT. Translated: CASSSDRGWEKLFF. The full variable domain, completed using reference TRBV28 and TRBJ1-4, is DVKVTQSSRYLVKRTGEKVFLECVQDMDHENMFWYRQDPGLGLRLIYFSYDVKMKEKGDIPEGYSVSREKKERFSLILESASTNQTSMYLCASSSDRGWEKLFFGSGTQLSVL.

This clone is a singleton in its sample. The chain uses TRBV7-2 and TRBJ2-7; 10 bases fit TRBD1. CDR1 is SGHTA, CDR2 FQGNSA, per germline. The CDR3 is 15 amino acids. Germline trimming cut 1 base from V and 5 bases from J; bases unmatched to any gene: 5. CDR3 protein: CASSLVRDRGHEQYF. The CDR3 region has the DNA TGTGCCAGCAGCTTAGTTAGGGACAGGGGTCACGAGCAGTACTTC.

This chain links TRBV27 with TRBJ2-1, with D possibly TRBD2 on 6 matching bases. Deletions cut 4 bases from V and 0 bases from J, with 7 bases between. The germline V gene encodes CDR1 MNHEY and CDR2 SMNVEV (reference sequence). This CDR3 comprises 14 residues. CDR3 in amino acids: CASSSGSSYNEQFF. In DNA form, the CDR3 reads TGTGCCAGCAGTTCCGGGAGCTCCTACAATGAGCAGTTCTTC.

About this clone itself: In the same sample, other DNA sequences code for this CDR3. The chain employs TRBV2 and TRBJ2-2, with 7 bases fitting TRBD1. V lost 8 bases, J lost 0 bases, and 3 bases stayed unmatched. Germline CDR1 SNHLY, CDR2 FYNNEI. The CDR3 extends over 14 amino acids. CDR3 region: CASDRDANTGELFF. Here the CDR3 DNA reads TGTGCCAGCGACAGGGACGCGAACACCGGGGAGCTGTTTTTT.

The chain combines TRBV27 with TRBJ1-5, with D maybe TRBD1 (5 bases). Germline CDR1 is MNHEY and CDR2 is SMNVEV (reference sequence). The CDR3 has 15 amino acids. V was cut by 4 bases and J by 7 bases, with 17 bases left in between. The CDR3 loop is CASSWGVDGGQPQHF. The CDR3 DNA is TGTGCCAGCAGTTGGGGGGTCGACGGGGGGCAGCCCCAGCATTTT.

The V and J genes are TRBV20-1 and TRBJ1-2; D is undetermined. This CDR3 has 11 amino acids. CDR1 is DFQATT, CDR2 SNEGSKA, per germline (reference sequence). Trimming removed 6 bases at V and 7 bases at J, with 12 bases between. The CDR3 DNA reads TGCAGTGCGGACTTCGCTGTTGGCTACACCTTC. This translates into CSADFAVGYTF.

This sequence joins TRBV14 and TRBJ2-7; 7 nucleotides agree with TRBD1. The length of the CDR3 is 13 residues. The junction had 1 base not matched to a gene; V was cut back by 1 base and J by 4 bases. CDR1 is SGHDN, CDR2 FVKESK, per germline. CDR3: CASSQGQGYEQYF. The DNA for the CDR3 is TGTGCCAGCAGCCAAGGACAGGGTTACGAGCAGTACTTC.

This clone showed up just a few times. The chain links TRBV30 to TRBJ1-4; tentatively, D is TRBD1 (5 bases). V was clipped by 0 bases and J by 8 bases, with 16 bases between them. This CDR3 contains 15 residues. Looked up from germline, CDR1 is GTSNPN and CDR2 is SVGIG (reference sequence). CDR3: CAWSVTGVLSEKLFF. DNA of the CDR3: TGTGCCTGGAGTGTAACGGGGGTTTTATCGGAAAAACTGTTTTTT.

CDR3 sequence reads: CASSEAWRGRYGYTF. Here the CDR3 DNA reads TGTGCCAGCAGTGAAGCTTGGAGGGGTCGTTATGGCTACACCTTC. V and J are TRBV2 and TRBJ1-2; the D gene is possibly TRBD1 (5 bases). The CDR3 contains 15 residues. With 0 bases removed from V and 5 bases from J, the gap between germline ends came to 13 bases. Germline V gene data show CDR1 as SNHLY and CDR2 as FYNNEI. Using reference TRBV2 and TRBJ1-2 for the parts outside the CDR3, the full variable domain is EPEVTQTPSHQVTQMGQEVILRCVPISNHLYFYWYRQILGQKVEFLVSFYNNEISEKSEIFDDQFSVERPDGSNFTLKIRSTKLEDSAMYFCASSEAWRGRYGYTFGSGTRLTVV.